What follows are 7 T cell receptor beta chains derived from one specimen sequenced in a study of blood T cell repertoires in COVID-19. This table comes from immunoSEQ multiplex PCR, and its TCRdb copy is limited to in-frame clones, with some not included. Of around 440,000 clones in the sample, 88% were seen once. Sequenced material: peripheral blood. All receptors derive from a woman between 45 and 60 years old with COVID-19, enrolled during active disease.

The J gene is TRBJ1-1, the V gene TRBV5-1; 8 bases match TRBD1. Trimming at V came to 1 base and at J to 1 base, leaving 3 bases not matched to a gene. Germline loops: CDR1 SGHRS, CDR2 YFSETQ. The CDR3 is 15 residues long. The CDR3 is CASSLMQGANTEAFF. CDR3 DNA sequence: TGCGCCAGCAGCTTGATGCAGGGGGCGAACACTGAAGCTTTCTTT.

The chain has TRBV4-1 and TRBJ1-5, with D unresolved. Germline V lookup: CDR1 MGHRA, CDR2 YSYEKL. Trimming stripped 1 base from V and 4 bases from J, with 11 bases between. There are 15 residues in the CDR3. CDR3 amino acids: CASSQGQSQNQPQHF. The DNA for the CDR3 is TGCGCCAGCAGCCAAGGGCAAAGTCAAAATCAGCCCCAGCATTTT.

The chain has TRBV4-1 and TRBJ1-5; weak D call: TRBD1 (5 bases). This CDR3 has 20 residues. CDR1 and CDR2 from the germline V gene are MGHRA and YSYEKL. The V end lost 3 bases, the J end lost 5 bases, and 29 bases lay between the germline ends. The CDR3 nucleotides read TGCGCCAGCAGCCACTGGGGGTTGGAGGGGCAAATTTTAGGGTATCAGCCCCAGCATTTT. Its protein is CASSHWGLEGQILGYQPQHF.

V is TRBV10-3 and J is TRBJ2-7; 8 bases match TRBD1. V was pared by 6 bases and J by 5 bases, with 3 bases of the junction left unmatched. The V gene's germline CDR1 is ENHRY and CDR2 SYGVKD. The CDR3 has 12 residues. In nucleotides, the CDR3 is TGTGCCATCAGGGACAGGGTTAACGAGCAGTACTTC. This gives the protein CAIRDRVNEQYF.

The V call is TRBV30, the J call TRBJ1-2, with 10 bases lining up with TRBD1. CDR3 length: 14 amino acids. J gave up 8 bases and V 5 bases, and 11 bases lay outside the gene matches. CDR1 is GTSNPN and CDR2 is SVGIG in the germline V gene (reference sequence). This chain's CDR3 is CAWGDRGVHEGYTF. The CDR3 DNA follows: TGTGCCTGGGGGGACAGGGGAGTTCATGAGGGCTACACCTTC. Full variable domain (remainder filled in from reference TRBV30 and TRBJ1-2): SQTIHQWPATLVQPVGSPLSLECTVEGTSNPNLYWYRQAAGRGLQLLFYSVGIGQISSEVPQNLSASRPQDRQFILSSKKLLLSDSGFYLCAWGDRGVHEGYTFGSGTRLTVV.

The table lists this clone with a few counts. The chain links TRBV9 to TRBJ1-1; D ambiguous. This CDR3 is built from 14 residues. The germline V gene encodes CDR1 SGDLS and CDR2 YYNGEE. Trimming cost V 2 bases and J 1 base, with 9 bases left between them. The CDR3 nucleotides read TGTGCCAGCAGCGTCGAGGTAGCGAACACTGAAGCTTTCTTT. This translates into CASSVEVANTEAFF.

The V gene is TRBV3-1 (or the pseudogene TRBV3-2), the J gene TRBJ2-3; 12 bases match TRBD2. Germline CDR1 is LGHDT and CDR2 is YNNKEL (reference sequence). The V segment lost 4 bases and the J segment 10 bases; nucleotides outside the gene matches: 9. This CDR3 has 15 residues. This CDR3 reads CASSRLAGGNRAQYF. For the CDR3, the DNA is TGTGCCAGCAGCCGCCTAGCGGGGGGGAATCGTGCGCAGTATTTT.